A selection of T cell receptor beta chains follows, all from one sample in a study of neoadjuvant anti-PD-1 for oral cavity cancer. Some clones are missing from TCRdb's copy, which holds only in-frame ones; the method was immunoSEQ multiplex PCR. The table records under 15,000 clones, 70% to 75% of them present only once. Sequencing used PBMCs, obtained after nivolumab (anti-PD-1) treatment. All receptors derive from a person aged 35-80 years with oral cavity squamous cell carcinoma. Both conserved end residues are part of each CDR3. A D gene is named only where the DNA matches it firmly. Rows give clone size only sometimes, using once, few, many, or a class for an expanded clone.

DNA	CDR3	size	V	D	J
TGTGCCAGCAGGTCGGACGGCCGGTTAGGAGATCAGCCCCAGCATTTT	CASRSDGRLGDQPQHF	.	TRBV6-6	.	TRBJ1-5
TGTGCCAGTCGGACAGGGCTTAACTATGGCTACACCTTC	CASRTGLNYGYTF	.	TRBV19	TRBD1	TRBJ1-2
TGTGCCAGCAGCTTAGATCTGACGGCCTACGAGCAGTACTTC	CASSLDLTAYEQYF	.	TRBV11-2	.	TRBJ2-7
TGTGCCAGCCGGACTAGCGGGAGTCCAGAGACCCAGTACTTC	CASRTSGSPETQYF	.	TRBV6-5	TRBD2	TRBJ2-5
TGTGCCTGGAGTACGGTACCAGTGGGGCCCCAGCATTTT	CAWSTVPVGPQHF	once	TRBV30	.	TRBJ1-5
TGCGCCAGCTCAGACAGGGTAGATGAGCAGTTCTTC	CASSDRVDEQFF	few	TRBV10-1	TRBD1	TRBJ2-1
TGTGCCAGCAGCTTGGATGTCAGACAAGAGACCCAGTACTTC	CASSLDVRQETQYF	.	TRBV5-4	.	TRBJ2-5
TGTGCCAGCAGTGCGGACAGGGCGGACACTGAAGCTTTCTTT	CASSADRADTEAFF	.	TRBV6-1	TRBD1	TRBJ1-1
TGTGCCAGCAGCTTCAGTCCACTCTCTGGGGCCAACGTCCTGACTTTC	CASSFSPLSGANVLTF	.	TRBV7-6	.	TRBJ2-6
TGTGCCAGCAGTCTGGCAGGGATGGCAGGAAAACTGTTTTTT	CASSLAGMAGKLFF	.	TRBV5-4	.	TRBJ1-4
TGTGCCAGCAGCTTAGGGCCGGATACGCAGTATTTT	CASSLGPDTQYF	.	TRBV7-9	.	TRBJ2-3
TGTGCCAGTAGTGGACGACAGCAGCAAAACATTCAGTACTTC	CASSGRQQQNIQYF	.	TRBV19	.	TRBJ2-4
TGTGCCAGCAGTGCCCAGATAGGCCCCTACAATGAGCAGTTCTTC	CASSAQIGPYNEQFF	once	TRBV6-1	.	TRBJ2-1
TGCGCCAGCAGCCTCAGGGTCAACTTTTACTCTGGGGCCAACGTCCTGACTTTC	CASSLRVNFYSGANVLTF	.	TRBV4-1	.	TRBJ2-6
TGTGCCAGCCTCCCCGGGACAGGGGGCACCTACGAGCAGTACTTC	CASLPGTGGTYEQYF	.	TRBV6-1	TRBD1	TRBJ2-7
TGCGCCAGCAGCTTGGTAGGGGGCTACTCTGGAAACACCATATATTTT	CASSLVGGYSGNTIYF	.	TRBV5-1	TRBD1	TRBJ1-3
TGTGCCAGCAGTTGGGGGGCTGGGAAGACTGAAGCTTTCTTT	CASSWGAGKTEAFF	.	TRBV5-4	.	TRBJ1-1
TGCGCCAGCAGCTTGGAGGGGCTAGCGGGGGTTGAGCAGTACTTC	CASSLEGLAGVEQYF	.	TRBV5-1	TRBD2	TRBJ2-7
TGCGCCAGCAGCTTGTCGGGTCCAACCGGATACAATGAGCAGTTCTTC	CASSLSGPTGYNEQFF	few	TRBV5-1	.	TRBJ2-1
TGTGCCAGCAGCCCCGGGCCGGCCAATGAGCAGTTCTTC	CASSPGPANEQFF	.	TRBV5-5	.	TRBJ2-1
TGTGCCAGCAGTCCCACTAGCGGGAGTACAGATACGCAGTATTTT	CASSPTSGSTDTQYF	.	TRBV6-5	TRBD2	TRBJ2-3
TGTGCCAGCAATCCGGGGGCGGGAGAGACCCAGTACTTC	CASNPGAGETQYF	once	TRBV6-6	.	TRBJ2-5